This T cell receptor beta chain comes out of a study of beta chain features in type 1 diabetes. In the study overall: Examined across all samples were about 110,000,000 sorted cells.

The CDR3 covers 13 residues. The V gene lost 7 bases and the J gene lost 2 bases, with 14 bases spanning the gap. The germline V gene encodes CDR1 SQVTM and CDR2 ANQGSEA. Sequenced material consisted of expressed TCRB transcripts (all of the isolated RNA was reverse transcribed). Clones were sequenced by immunoSEQ multiplex PCR, and TCRdb holds only the in-frame ones, with some missing. The sample comprises 200,000 to 250,000 clones, under 20% of which are singletons, and about 0.085% rests with the top ten. This clone was detected a few times. Its specificity is not known. Purity exceeded 95% in all sorted populations. Study-wide findings and caveats: It was not settled here whether HLA type affects TCRB rearrangement. For cells with high TCR expression, cDNA sequencing could yield over-representation. TCRB CDR3s from Type 1 diabetes patients were moderately but significantly shorter in all four CD4+ subsets.

Sequencing was performed on naive CD4+ T cells from blood. The source of this sequence is a man aged 25 to 45 with type 1 diabetes. The rearrangement links TRBV29-1 to TRBJ1-1; D unclear. The CDR3 sequence: CSARHGGNTEAFF. CDR3 coding DNA: TGCAGCGCCAGGCATGGTGGAAACACTGAAGCTTTCTTT. The entire variable domain, with the rest obtained from reference TRBV29-1 and TRBJ1-1, is as follows: SAVISQKPSRDICQRGTSLTIQCQVDSQVTMMFWYRQQPGQSLTLIATANQGSEATYESGFVIDKFPISRPNLTFSTLTVSNMSPEDSSIYLCSARHGGNTEAFFGQGTRLTVV.